The 15 T cell receptor beta chains below all came from one sample that was sequenced in a study of cytomegalovirus exposure and HLA in healthy donors. The study ran its PCR with 60 Vbeta and 13 Jbeta primers. Assay: immunoSEQ multiplex PCR; the TCRdb copy retains only in-frame clones and omits some. The sample has roughly 140,000 clones; around 80% are singletons. Sequencing was done on a sample of PBMCs. These receptors came from a female donor in good health and CMV-seronegative.

As DNA, the CDR3 is TGTGCCAGCAGCTTCCTAGGGGGTAAGGGGGCTTTCTTT. This codes for CASSFLGGKGAFF. The chain uses TRBV13 and TRBJ1-1, with D perhaps matching TRBD1 (6 bases). This CDR3 is built from 13 residues. V lost 3 bases and J lost 11, with 16 bases in between. Germline lookup yields CDR1 PRHDT and CDR2 FYEKMQ (reference sequence).

The V gene is TRBV6-6, the J gene TRBJ1-1; D not resolved. CDR3 size: 13 residues. Germline V gene sequence: CDR1 MNHNY, CDR2 SVGAGI (reference sequence). The V end was cut by 6 bases, the J end by 0 bases, with 8 bases between. CDR3 sequence reads: CASRVSMNTEAFF. The CDR3 coding sequence is TGTGCCAGCAGGGTTAGTATGAACACTGAAGCTTTCTTT.

This clone was observed a handful of times. The V and J genes are TRBV30 and TRBJ1-5, with 10 positions matching TRBD1. V gave up 1 base and J gave up 3 bases; unmatched junction bases: 15. CDR3 length equals 19 residues. Germline V gene lookup returns CDR1 GTSNPN and CDR2 SVGIG (reference sequence). As DNA, the CDR3 is TGTGCCTGGAGTGGCCGAACGGGACAGGGGCTTCGTTTCAATCAGCCCCAGCATTTT. Residues: CAWSGRTGQGLRFNQPQHF.

This clone was counted a single time. CDR3 residues: CASSQQAGLTDTQYF. CDR3 nucleotide sequence: TGTGCCAGCAGCCAACAGGCAGGACTCACAGATACGCAGTATTTT. The J gene is TRBJ2-3, the V gene TRBV14; weak D call: TRBD2 (5 bases). The V end was cut by 2 bases, the J end by 2 bases, with 11 bases between. Germline CDR1 is SGHDN and CDR2 is FVKESK. The CDR3 is made up of 15 amino acids. Full variable domain (remainder filled in from reference TRBV14 and TRBJ2-3): EAGVTQFPSHSVIEKGQTVTLRCDPISGHDNLYWYRRVMGKEIKFLLHFVKESKQDESGMPNNRFLAERTGGTYSTLKVQPAELEDSGVYFCASSQQAGLTDTQYFGPGTRLTVL.

The rearrangement joins TRBV4-1 to TRBJ2-2; D not resolved. The germline V gene encodes CDR1 MGHRA and CDR2 YSYEKL. Trimming cost V 4 bases and J 4 bases, with 13 bases left between them. The CDR3 has 15 residues. This CDR3 reads CASSRQDQSTGELFF. CDR3 DNA: TGCGCCAGCAGCCGGCAGGATCAGAGCACCGGGGAGCTGTTTTTT.

V usage is TRBV29-1 and J usage is TRBJ1-1, with D uncertain. The V end lost 7 bases, the J end lost 1 base, and 10 bases lay between the germline ends. The V gene's germline CDR1 is SQVTM and CDR2 ANQGSEA. This CDR3 has 12 residues. The CDR3 spells CSAVVWNTEAFF. CDR3 DNA sequence: TGCAGCGCAGTGGTTTGGAACACTGAAGCTTTCTTT.

This chain uses TRBV5-1 with TRBJ2-3; 7 bases map to TRBD1. Germline values: CDR1 SGHRS, CDR2 YFSETQ. V dropped 3 bases and J dropped 3; count of bases not matched to a gene: 7. The CDR3 runs to 15 residues. CDR3 sequence: CASSSQTGTTDTQYF. CDR3 DNA sequence: TGCGCCAGCAGCTCGCAGACAGGGACGACAGATACGCAGTATTTT.

This clone was found once. The rearrangement joins TRBV18 to TRBJ2-7; TRBD1 matches at 7 bases. Germline loops: CDR1 KGHSH, CDR2 LQKENI. This CDR3 is built from 14 residues. The V gene end was trimmed by 5 bases and the J gene end by 2 bases; junction bases not matched to a gene: 6. Here the CDR3 reads CASSAKGQTYEQYF. In DNA, the CDR3 is TGTGCCAGCTCAGCTAAGGGACAGACCTACGAGCAGTACTTC.

This chain connects TRBV29-1 to TRBJ1-4; D unclear. Germline values: CDR1 SQVTM, CDR2 ANQGSEA. V dropped 4 bases and J dropped 7 bases, with 22 bases sitting between them. CDR3 size: 16 residues. In nucleotides, the CDR3 is TGCAGCGTTGTCTTTGCGGCACGGGAAGGCCGTGAAAAACTGTTTTTT. Translation: CSVVFAAREGREKLFF.

The V and J genes are TRBV6-1 and TRBJ1-2, with a tentative D call TRBD1 (5 bases). Trimming cost V 4 bases and J 4 bases, with 10 bases left between them. The germline V gene has CDR1 MNHNS and CDR2 SASEGT. This CDR3 spans 13 amino acids. The CDR3 DNA follows: TGTGCCAGCAGTGTAGACAGAGGCTATGGCTACACCTTC. Translating it yields CASSVDRGYGYTF.

The DNA for the CDR3 is TGTGCCAGCAGCTTTAATACAGCTTTGGGCTATGGCTACACCTTC. Encoded protein: CASSFNTALGYGYTF. This chain links TRBV7-9 with TRBJ1-2; D not resolved. V lost 3 bases and J lost 4, with 15 bases in between. Germline assignment: CDR1 SEHNR and CDR2 FQNEAQ (reference sequence). The CDR3 is made up of 15 amino acids.

The chain has TRBV19 and TRBJ1-3, with TRBD1 matching over 7 bases. CDR1 is LNHDA and CDR2 is SQIVND in the germline V gene (reference sequence). The trim removed 7 bases at V and 2 bases at J, leaving 11 bases unmatched. This CDR3 spans 16 amino acids. The CDR3 region is CASNTYRGKTGNTIYF. In DNA, the CDR3 is TGTGCCAGTAACACTTACAGGGGAAAGACTGGAAACACCATATATTTT.

This chain connects TRBV27 to TRBJ2-5; 8 bases agree with TRBD2. Looked up from germline, CDR1 is MNHEY and CDR2 is SMNVEV (reference sequence). The CDR3 is 15 amino acids. Germline trimming cut 5 bases from V and 2 bases from J; bases unmatched to any gene: 7. The CDR3 DNA reads TGTGCCAGCAGTCTTAGAATAGCGGGGCAAGAGACCCAGTACTTC. Translating it yields CASSLRIAGQETQYF.

The rearrangement uses TRBV7-9 and TRBJ2-1, with 7 bases that match TRBD2. There are 15 residues in the CDR3. Unmatched junction bases numbered 7, after V lost 1 base and J lost 7 bases. The germline CDR1 and CDR2 sequences are SEHNR and FQNEAQ (reference sequence). The CDR3 DNA is TGTGCCAGCAGCTTAGAGGGAGGGTTGAAAAATGAGCAGTTCTTC. Protein sequence: CASSLEGGLKNEQFF.

The CDR3 region has the DNA TGTGCCAGCACCACGGACAGCAATTCACCCCTCCACTTT. Its protein product is CASTTDSNSPLHF. The chain has TRBV28 and TRBJ1-6, with D perhaps TRBD1 (6 bases). Trimming took off 7 bases at V and 7 bases at J, with 11 bases between the two ends. Per the germline V gene, CDR1 is MDHEN and CDR2 is SYDVKM. This CDR3 has 13 amino acids.